These 18 T cell receptor beta chains share one sample of origin, sequenced in a study of T cells in tumors after PD-1 blockade. Data came from immunoSEQ multiplex PCR; TCRdb stores just in-frame clones and leaves some out. The sample yields about 59,000 clones, around four fifths seen once. Sample: PBMCs, taken before anti-PD-1 treatment. The receptors shown here come from a human donor with basal cell carcinoma.

This clone occurred once. The V call is TRBV18, the J call TRBJ2-1; D may match TRBD1 or TRBD2 (5 bases each). V lost 6 bases and J lost 6, with 18 bases in between. The germline V gene encodes CDR1 KGHSH and CDR2 LQKENI. CDR3 length: 15 residues. The CDR3 here is CASSRDQLVGNEQFF. In nucleotides, the CDR3 is TGTGCCAGCTCCCGGGACCAGCTGGTTGGCAATGAGCAGTTCTTC. The entire variable domain, with the rest obtained from reference TRBV18 and TRBJ2-1, is as follows: NAGVMQNPRHLVRRRGQEARLRCSPMKGHSHVYWYRQLPEEGLKFMVYLQKENIIDESGMPKERFSAEFPKEGPSILRIQQVVRGDSAAYFCASSRDQLVGNEQFFGPGTRLTVL.

This chain connects TRBV9 to TRBJ2-2; 9 nucleotides match TRBD2. V was clipped by 3 bases and J by 8 bases; unmatched bases: 14. This CDR3 contains 17 residues. Germline assignment: CDR1 SGDLS and CDR2 YYNGEE. CDR3 DNA sequence: TGTGCCAGCAGCGGAAGCCCCCCCCGCGGGGGGGCAGGGGAGCTGTTTTTT. This gives the protein CASSGSPPRGGAGELFF.

The genes are TRBV6-5 and TRBJ1-1, with 7 bases that match TRBD1. The CDR3 contains 11 residues. V was pared by 7 bases and J by 11 bases, with 7 bases of the junction left unmatched. The germline V gene has CDR1 MNHEY and CDR2 SVGAGI. The CDR3 DNA reads TGTGCCAGCAAGCTAGGACAGGTGGCTTTCTTT. Its protein is CASKLGQVAFF.

The chain carries TRBV2 and TRBJ2-3, with D hard to call. Per germline, CDR1 SNHLY and CDR2 FYNNEI. The CDR3 has 14 amino acids. Trimming left V 4 bases short and J 0 bases short, with 8 bases between. The DNA of the CDR3 is TGTGCCAGCAGTGTTGGCGGCAGCACAGATACGCAGTATTTT. It translates to CASSVGGSTDTQYF.

V is TRBV2 and J is TRBJ1-3; tentatively, D is TRBD1 (6 bases). The V end lost 2 bases, the J end lost 0 bases, and 11 bases lay between the germline ends. The germline CDR1 and CDR2 sequences are SNHLY and FYNNEI. The CDR3 covers 16 residues. CDR3 sequence: CASSETGRSSGNTIYF. CDR3 in DNA: TGTGCCAGCAGTGAAACAGGGAGAAGCTCTGGAAACACCATATATTTT.

This clone appeared many times. The chain joins TRBV4-1 to TRBJ1-2, with TRBD1 as a possible D gene (5 bases). Trimming pared 0 bases from V and 1 base from J, leaving 6 bases between. This CDR3 is built from 14 residues. CDR1 and CDR2 from the germline V gene are MGHRA and YSYEKL. The CDR3 spells CASSQERGNYGYTF. As DNA, the CDR3 is TGCGCCAGCAGCCAAGAAAGGGGTAACTATGGCTACACCTTC.

J is TRBJ1-6 and V is TRBV5-1, with TRBD1 as a possible D gene (5 bases). Germline CDR1 reads SGHRS; CDR2 reads YFSETQ. There are 14 residues in the CDR3. Trimming left V 1 base short and J 13 bases short, with 15 bases between. The CDR3 nucleotides are TGCGCCAGCAGCTTGAGGCCAGGGCCATCGCCCCTCCACTTT. Its translation: CASSLRPGPSPLHF.

V usage is TRBV5-1 and J usage is TRBJ2-7, with a tentative D call TRBD1 (5 bases). This CDR3 has 14 amino acids. Germline V gives CDR1 SGHRS, CDR2 YFSETQ. V was pared by 2 bases and J by 0 bases, with 9 bases between. The CDR3 DNA reads as TGCGCCAGCAGCTTACAGGCCAGCTCCTACGAGCAGTACTTC. This translates into CASSLQASSYEQYF.

This clone was counted a few times. The chain has TRBV24-1 and TRBJ1-5, with D unresolved. Deletions cut 1 base from V and 5 bases from J, with 8 bases between. The CDR3 is 14 amino acids. The germline V gene has CDR1 KGHDR and CDR2 SFDVKD. The CDR3 sequence is CATSDFWTDQPQHF. As DNA, the CDR3 is TGTGCCACCAGTGATTTTTGGACTGATCAGCCCCAGCATTTT.

The chain employs TRBV29-1 and TRBJ1-1; D gene unclear. This CDR3 is built from 13 residues. The germline CDR1 and CDR2 sequences are SQVTM and ANQGSEA. Trimming cost V 4 bases and J 1 base, with 10 bases left between them. CDR3 amino acids: CSVGGGPNTEAFF. CDR3 in DNA: TGCAGCGTTGGTGGCGGACCGAACACTGAAGCTTTCTTT.

The chain uses TRBV9 and TRBJ1-1, with D unclear. Germline V lookup: CDR1 SGDLS, CDR2 YYNGEE. V was trimmed by 4 bases and J by 0 bases, leaving 13 bases between them. There are 15 residues in the CDR3. The CDR3 sequence is CASSSRTDLNTEAFF. The CDR3, as DNA: TGTGCCAGCAGCTCCCGGACCGATTTGAACACTGAAGCTTTCTTT.

The gene calls are TRBV25-1 and TRBJ2-7, with D possibly TRBD1 on 5 matching bases. V dropped 0 bases and J dropped 6 bases, with 12 bases sitting between them. Germline values: CDR1 MGHDK, CDR2 SYGVNS. This CDR3 is 14 amino acids long. CDR3 amino acids: CASSEYIGVGEQYF. Here the CDR3 DNA reads TGTGCCAGCAGTGAATATATAGGGGTCGGCGAGCAGTACTTC.

This clone has a handful of counts. The chain is built from TRBV7-2 and TRBJ2-3; D is uncertain. The CDR3 has 13 amino acids. The ends were cut back, 3 bases at V and 6 bases at J, with 10 bases in the middle. CDR1 and CDR2 (germline): SGHTA, FQGNSA. The CDR3 is CASSFPSADTQYF. The CDR3 bases are TGTGCCAGCAGCTTTCCTTCGGCGGATACGCAGTATTTT.

The rearrangement links TRBV20-1 to TRBJ2-3; D unclear. The CDR3 spans 11 residues. Trimming pared 6 bases from V and 6 bases from J, leaving 10 bases between. Germline CDR1 DFQATT, CDR2 SNEGSKA (reference sequence). CDR3 sequence: CSANLVDTQYF. In nucleotides, the CDR3 is TGCAGTGCAAACTTAGTCGATACGCAGTATTTT.

The V gene is TRBV5-1, the J gene TRBJ1-5; maybe TRBD1 (6 bases). The CDR3 is 15 amino acids. Trimming cost V 3 bases and J 3 bases, with 13 bases left between them. CDR1 is SGHRS and CDR2 is YFSETQ in the germline V gene. CDR3 in amino acids: CASSSQPGVNQPQHF. In DNA, the CDR3 is TGCGCCAGCAGCTCCCAACCAGGGGTCAATCAGCCCCAGCATTTT.

The J gene is TRBJ2-7, the V gene TRBV29-1, with 7 bases lining up with TRBD1. This CDR3 has 14 residues. Germline CDR1 reads SQVTM; CDR2 reads ANQGSEA. J lost 0 bases, V lost 6 bases, and 8 bases had no gene match. CDR3 DNA: TGCAGCGTCACCGTGACAGGGAGCTCCTACGAGCAGTACTTC. Translating it yields CSVTVTGSSYEQYF.

The J gene is TRBJ2-1, the V gene TRBV5-1, with D tentatively TRBD1 (6 bases). Trimming took off 5 bases at V and 7 bases at J, with 16 bases between the two ends. The V gene's germline CDR1 is SGHRS and CDR2 YFSETQ. The CDR3 extends over 14 amino acids. Written as DNA, the CDR3 is TGCGCCAGCAGGGACAGTGTTTCCCGGAATGAGCAGTTCTTC. This gives the protein CASRDSVSRNEQFF.

This clone was counted only a few times. The chain joins TRBV5-1 to TRBJ2-1; TRBD1 aligns across 8 bases. J was trimmed by 7 bases and V by 0 bases; bases with no gene match: 9. Germline lookup yields CDR1 SGHRS and CDR2 YFSETQ. This CDR3 is built from 16 residues. The chain's CDR3 is CASSLEFQGALNEQFF. For the CDR3, the DNA is TGCGCCAGCAGCTTGGAGTTCCAGGGGGCTTTGAATGAGCAGTTCTTC.